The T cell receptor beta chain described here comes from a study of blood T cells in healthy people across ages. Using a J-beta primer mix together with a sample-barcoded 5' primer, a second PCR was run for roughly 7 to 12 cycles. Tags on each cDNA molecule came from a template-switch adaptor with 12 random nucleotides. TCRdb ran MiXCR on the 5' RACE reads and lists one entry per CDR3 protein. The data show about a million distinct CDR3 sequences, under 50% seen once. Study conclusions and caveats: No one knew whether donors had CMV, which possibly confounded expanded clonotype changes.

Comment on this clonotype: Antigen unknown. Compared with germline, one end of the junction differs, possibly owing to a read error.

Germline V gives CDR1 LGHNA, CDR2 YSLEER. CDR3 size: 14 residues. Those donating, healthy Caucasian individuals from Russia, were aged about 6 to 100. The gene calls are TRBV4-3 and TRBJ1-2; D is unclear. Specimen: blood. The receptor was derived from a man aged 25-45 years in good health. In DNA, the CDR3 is TGCGCCAGCAGCCAACAATTAGGAAACTATGGCCACACCTTC. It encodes CASSQQLGNYGHTF.